This passage covers 9 T cell receptor beta chains from one sample sequenced in a study of T cells in Graves' hyperthyroidism and ophthalmopathy. TCR beta CDR3 regions were amplified from RNA. The HTBI primer set drove a first-round RT-PCR of the TCR CDR3. TCRdb analysed the multiplex PCR reads with MiXCR anew, one entry per CDR3 protein. The table records about 610,000 distinct CDR3 sequences, 35% to 55% of them present only once. Sequenced material: peripheral blood or thyroid tissue (not recorded which). Receptor source: a young woman with Graves' hyperthyroidism.

This clonotype was detected ten times or more. The gene calls are TRBV11-3 and TRBJ2-2; possibly TRBD2 for D (6 bases). Trimming stripped 3 bases from V and 7 bases from J, with 15 bases between. The length of the CDR3 is 15 residues. From germline, CDR1 is SGHNT and CDR2 YENEEA. The CDR3 sequence: CASSLRLGEIGELFF. DNA for the CDR3: TGTGCCAGCAGCTTGCGACTAGGGGAGATCGGGGAGCTGTTTTTT.

This clonotype was counted once. The chain joins TRBV29-1 to TRBJ2-7, with 10 bases fitting TRBD2. The CDR3 has 12 residues. The V segment lost 8 bases and the J segment 3 bases; nucleotides outside the gene matches: 4. Germline-derived CDR1 and CDR2 are SQVTM and ANQGSEA. CDR3 sequence (DNA): TGCAGCCAAGCGGGAGGGGACTACGAGCAGTACTTC. As protein: CSQAGGDYEQYF.

This chain joins TRBV24-1 and TRBJ1-6; tentatively, D is TRBD1 (5 bases). V was trimmed by 4 bases and J by 5 bases, leaving 8 bases between them. This CDR3 region has 14 residues. Looked up from germline, CDR1 is KGHDR and CDR2 is SFDVKD. This chain's CDR3 is CATSDGHHNSPLHF. Here the CDR3 DNA reads TGTGCCACCAGTGACGGACATCATAATTCACCCCTCCACTTT.

This chain joins TRBV12-5 and TRBJ2-7; 10 bases agree with TRBD2. The J call may be mistaken, given a closer DNA end match to TRBJ2-1. Germline CDR1 reads LGHNT; CDR2 reads FRNRAP. This CDR3 spans 15 amino acids. CDR3 DNA: TGTGCTAGTGGTTTGACTAGCGGGAACTACAATGAGCAGTTCTTC. Translating it yields CASGLTSGNYNEQFF.

This clonotype was seen only once. The V call is TRBV4-2, the J call TRBJ1-1; tentative D call: TRBD1 (6 bases). The CDR3 spans 15 residues. V was clipped by 5 bases and J by 1 base, with 14 bases between them. CDR1 is LGHNA and CDR2 is YNFKEQ in the germline V gene. This CDR3 is CASSLEGVRNTEAFF. As DNA, the CDR3 is TGTGCCAGCAGCTTAGAGGGGGTCCGGAACACTGAAGCTTTCTTT.

This chain connects TRBV12-3 or TRBV12-4 to TRBJ2-3; D tentatively fits TRBD1 or TRBD2 (6 bases each). The CDR3 covers 16 residues. V shed 2 bases and J shed 0 bases, with 12 bases lying between them. The CDR3 sequence: CASSLHLGGSTDTQYF. CDR3 bases: TGTGCCAGCAGTTTACACCTGGGGGGCAGCACAGATACGCAGTATTTT.

J is TRBJ2-7 and V is TRBV25-1; 7 positions match TRBD2. The CDR3 runs 15 residues. Germline trimming cut 4 bases from V and 3 bases from J; bases unmatched to any gene: 9. The V gene's germline CDR1 is MGHDK and CDR2 SYGVNS. CDR3 nucleotide sequence: TGTGCCAGCAGTGCTAGAGGTCGGGGGGACTACGAGCAGTACTTC. Protein product: CASSARGRGDYEQYF.

This clonotype showed up many times. The V gene is TRBV12-3 or TRBV12-4, the J gene TRBJ1-5, with TRBD1 matching 7 bases. V lost 6 bases to trimming and J lost 7 bases; unmatched junction nucleotides: 6. The CDR3 length is 13 residues. CDR3 loop: CASRTGAGQPQHF. The CDR3 DNA follows: TGTGCCAGCAGAACAGGGGCGGGGCAGCCCCAGCATTTT.

This clonotype was observed at least ten times. The CDR3 coding sequence is TGTGCCAGCAGTTTCCCCAGGGACGTTGGAGAGACCCAGTACTTC. Protein product: CASSFPRDVGETQYF. The V gene is TRBV12-3 or TRBV12-4, the J gene TRBJ2-5, with D perhaps being TRBD1 or TRBD2 (5 bases each). V lost 3 bases and J 4 bases, leaving 15 bases between the germline ends. This CDR3 is 15 amino acids long.